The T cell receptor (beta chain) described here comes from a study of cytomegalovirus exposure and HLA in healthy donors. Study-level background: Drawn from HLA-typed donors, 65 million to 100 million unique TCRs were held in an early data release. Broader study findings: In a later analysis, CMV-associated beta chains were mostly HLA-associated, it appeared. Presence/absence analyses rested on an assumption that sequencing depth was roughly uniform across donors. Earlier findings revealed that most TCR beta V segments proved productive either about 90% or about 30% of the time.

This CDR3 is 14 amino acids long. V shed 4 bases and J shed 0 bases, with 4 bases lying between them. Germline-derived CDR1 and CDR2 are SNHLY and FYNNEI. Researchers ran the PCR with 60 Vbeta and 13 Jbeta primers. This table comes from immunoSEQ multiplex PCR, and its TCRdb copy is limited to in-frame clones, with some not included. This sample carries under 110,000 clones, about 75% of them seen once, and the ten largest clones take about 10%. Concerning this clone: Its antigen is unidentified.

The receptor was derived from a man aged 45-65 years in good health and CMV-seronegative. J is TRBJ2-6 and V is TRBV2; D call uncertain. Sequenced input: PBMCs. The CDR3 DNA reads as TGTGCCAGCAGTGTAGTCTCTGGGGCCAACGTCCTGACTTTC. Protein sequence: CASSVVSGANVLTF.